This TCR beta chain was recovered during a study of blood T cell repertoires in COVID-19. Study-level information: Spain, Italy and the United States supplied samples that represented acute and convalescent COVID-19.

Authors' processing steps: How many nucleated cells were present was estimated from reference gene primer amplification. Clones were read by immunoSEQ multiplex PCR, and TCRdb kept only the in-frame ones, dropping some. V and J calls and clone size are those listed in that table; D and trimming were worked out from the DNA. Here the sample spans some 200,000 clones, 85% to 90% being singletons. This CDR3 region has 16 residues. After removal of 4 bases from V and 7 bases from J, the junction contained 13 bases not matched to a gene. CDR1 and CDR2 from the germline V gene are SEHNR and FQNEAQ (reference sequence).

Sequences were obtained from peripheral blood. V and J are TRBV7-9 and TRBJ1-3, with 7 bases lining up with TRBD1. This clonotype was sampled from a woman in her 50s with acute or convalescent COVID-19. The CDR3 region has the DNA TGTGCCAGCAGCTATCTTCTGTCACAGGGACAGAACACCATATATTTT. Residues: CASSYLLSQGQNTIYF.